The T cell receptor (beta chain) described here comes from a study of cytomegalovirus exposure and HLA in healthy donors. Findings and limits, study-wide: Upon later analysis, TCR association rates were observed to vary by HLA locus, being highest for DRB1 and lowest for HLA-C. HLA allele associations emerged for about 18,000 TCR beta sequences in a later analysis, at 0.05 false discovery rate. Further analysis was carried out later, and it showed several of the most significant clusters appearing linked to common viral pathogens. As a later analysis showed, a missense DCLRE1C variant was linked to trimming of TCR beta V- and J-genes.

Germline-derived CDR1 and CDR2 are SQVTM and ANQGSEA. The CDR3 extends over 16 amino acids. For this clone: Its matching antigen is unknown. Its ends do not fully match the called genes, so a read error is possible.

The PCR made use of 60 Vbeta and 13 Jbeta primers. Data came from immunoSEQ multiplex PCR; TCRdb stores just in-frame clones and leaves some out. Among roughly 150,000 clones listed, 65% to 75% were seen once. V gene TRBV29-1 combines with J gene TRBJ2-7; 7 bases fit TRBD2. The receptor's source is a man in his 60s in good health and CMV-seronegative. Specimen: PBMCs. As DNA, the CDR3 is TGCAGCGTTGATGTTGGGGGGGGAGGGCCCTCCTACGAGCAGTCCTTC. The encoded protein is CSVDVGGGGPSYEQSF.